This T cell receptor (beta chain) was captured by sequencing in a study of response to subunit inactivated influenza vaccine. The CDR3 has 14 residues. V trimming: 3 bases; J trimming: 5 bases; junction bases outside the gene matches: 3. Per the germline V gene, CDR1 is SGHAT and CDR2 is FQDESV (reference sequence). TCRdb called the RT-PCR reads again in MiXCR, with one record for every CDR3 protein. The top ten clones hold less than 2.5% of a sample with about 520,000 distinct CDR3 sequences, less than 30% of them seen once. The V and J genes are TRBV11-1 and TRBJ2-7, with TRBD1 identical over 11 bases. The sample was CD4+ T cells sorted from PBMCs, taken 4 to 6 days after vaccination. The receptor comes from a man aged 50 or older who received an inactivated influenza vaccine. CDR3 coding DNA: TGTGCCAGCAGCTTGGACAGGGGGCCCCACGAGCAGTACTTC. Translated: CASSLDRGPHEQYF.